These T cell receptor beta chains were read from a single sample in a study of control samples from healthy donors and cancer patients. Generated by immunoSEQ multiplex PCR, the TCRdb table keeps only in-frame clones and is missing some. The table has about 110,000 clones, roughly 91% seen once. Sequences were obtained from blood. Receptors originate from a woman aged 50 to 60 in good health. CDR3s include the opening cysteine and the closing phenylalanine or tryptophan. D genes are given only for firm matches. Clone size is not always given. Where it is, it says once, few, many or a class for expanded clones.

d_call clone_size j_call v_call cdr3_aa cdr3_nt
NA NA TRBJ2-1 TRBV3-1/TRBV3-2 CASSARPRDEQFF TGTGCCAGCAGCGCCCGGCCAAGGGATGAGCAGTTCTTC
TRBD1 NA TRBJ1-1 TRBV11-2 CASSLLVGQGKTEAFF TGTGCCAGCAGCTTATTAGTGGGACAGGGGAAAACTGAAGCTTTCTTT
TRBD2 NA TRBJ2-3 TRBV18 CASSPPRTSGPGADTQYF TGTGCCAGCTCACCACCACGGACTAGCGGGCCAGGGGCAGATACGCAGTATTTT
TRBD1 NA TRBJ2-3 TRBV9 CASTRTGSTDTQYF TGTGCCAGCACCAGGACAGGGAGCACAGATACGCAGTATTTT
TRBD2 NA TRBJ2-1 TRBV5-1 CASSLSGVWNEQFF TGCGCCAGCAGCTTAAGCGGGGTCTGGAATGAGCAGTTCTTC
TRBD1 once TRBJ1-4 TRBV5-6 CASSQGQGLTNEKLFF TGTGCCAGCAGCCAGGGACAGGGATTGACTAATGAAAAACTGTTTTTT
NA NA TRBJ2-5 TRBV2 CASSVVRAQETQYF TGTGCCAGCAGTGTAGTTCGAGCACAAGAGACCCAGTACTTC
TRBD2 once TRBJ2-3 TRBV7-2 CASSLLAVSTDTQYF TGTGCCAGCAGCTTACTAGCGGTGAGCACAGATACGCAGTATTTT
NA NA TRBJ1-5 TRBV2 CASTLQGTVSNQPQHF TGTGCCAGCACCCTCCAGGGAACAGTTAGCAATCAGCCCCAGCATTTT
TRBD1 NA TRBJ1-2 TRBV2 CASSEAPLTGRLGGYTF TGTGCCAGCAGTGAAGCGCCCCTGACAGGGAGGCTTGGCGGCTACACCTTC
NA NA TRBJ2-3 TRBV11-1 CASSRASVADTQYF TGTGCCAGCAGCCGAGCGAGCGTAGCAGATACGCAGTATTTT
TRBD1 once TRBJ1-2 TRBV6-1 CASSEVRTGGHYGYTF TGTGCCAGCAGTGAAGTCCGGACAGGGGGCCACTATGGCTACACCTTC
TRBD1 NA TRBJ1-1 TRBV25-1 CASSEYRSTGGHAFF TGTGCCAGCAGTGAATACCGGTCAACAGGGGGGCACGCTTTCTTT
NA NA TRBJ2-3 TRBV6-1 CASSEARVGTSTDTQYF TGTGCCAGCAGTGAAGCGCGGGTTGGGACTAGCACAGATACGCAGTATTTT
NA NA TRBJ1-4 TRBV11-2 CASSLEGPPMLEKLFF TGTGCCAGCAGTCTTGAGGGGCCCCCTATGTTGGAAAAACTGTTTTTT
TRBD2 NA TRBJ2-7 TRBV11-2 CASSSRLARKTYEQYF TGTGCCAGCAGCTCCAGACTAGCGAGAAAGACCTACGAGCAGTACTTC
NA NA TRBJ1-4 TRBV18 CASSQGRVEKLFF TGTGCCAGCTCGCAGGGCAGGGTGGAAAAACTGTTTTTT